The source of this TCR beta chain is a study of molecular identifiers for immune sequencing clone quantification. General study points: Effector cells kept over 98% of their molecules in clones above 20 RNA copies, while naive cells kept under 1% there.

Trimming took 7 bases from V and 9 from J, leaving 16 bases between them. This CDR3 is built from 13 residues. Germline values: CDR1 SNHLY, CDR2 FYNNEI. Bulk TCR libraries were made with methods that had been previously described and with listed TCR primers. Each CDR3 protein is one row after TCRdb ran MiXCR on the PCR reads. The top ten hold approximately 0.84% of the sample, which has 250,000 to 350,000 distinct CDR3 sequences, about 22% seen once. Naive CD8 sequencing libraries were generated from about 21,000 to 970,000 sorted cells, with 10%, 30% or 50% RNA as input. In the sort, naive CD8 T cells were defined as CD8+CD4-CCR7+CD45RA+. About this clonotype: Its cognate antigen is unknown.

The sequencing input was naive CD8+ T cells from blood, with Jurkat cell RNA spiked in. The subset here: FACS-sorted CD8+CD4-CCR7+CD45RA+ naive T cells. V and J are TRBV2 and TRBJ2-1, with no clear D. The receptor was derived from a human donor in good health. Some libraries in this study had Jurkat cell RNA spiked in. CDR3 protein: CASTPLETAEQFF. The CDR3 nucleotides are TGTGCCAGCACGCCGTTAGAGACGGCTGAGCAGTTCTTC.